This TCR beta chain came from a study of beta chain features in type 1 diabetes. Study-wide results and caveats: Sequencing of cDNA might inflate the share of cells that strongly express TCR. The naive, central memory and Treg TCRB repertoires of patients appeared to be more similar to one another than those of healthy donors. For Type 1 diabetes patients, all four CD4+ subsets carried TCRB CDR3s that were moderately but significantly shorter.

Expressed TCRB transcripts were sequenced after all isolated RNA was converted to cDNA. The repertoire was sequenced with immunoSEQ multiplex PCR; TCRdb's copy has only in-frame clones and lacks some. The sample lists 400,000 or so clones, around an eighth occurring once. Only a few counts were recorded for this clone. Its antigen is not known. Germline loops: CDR1 LNHDA, CDR2 SQIVND (reference sequence). This CDR3 comprises 16 residues. Deletions cut 2 bases from V and 0 bases from J, with 8 bases between. Blood was drawn once from each donor into heparinised tubes. The draws averaged around 0.12 L. The chain links TRBV19 to TRBJ2-6, with D unresolved. The material sequenced was naive CD4+ T cells from blood. The sequence was obtained from a young woman with type 1 diabetes. CDR3: CASSIRGSSGANVLTF. In nucleotides, the CDR3 is TGTGCCAGTAGTATAAGAGGCAGCTCTGGGGCCAACGTCCTGACTTTC.